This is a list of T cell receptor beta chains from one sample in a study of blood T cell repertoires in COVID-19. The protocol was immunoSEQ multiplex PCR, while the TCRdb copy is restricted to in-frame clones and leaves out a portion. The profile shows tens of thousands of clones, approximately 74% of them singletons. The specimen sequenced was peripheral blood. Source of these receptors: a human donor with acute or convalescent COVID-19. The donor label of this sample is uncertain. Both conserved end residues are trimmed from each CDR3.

cdr3_aa: ASSEIQGSYEQY
v_call: TRBV6-1
j_call: TRBJ2-7

cdr3_aa: ASSLEAGGQETQY
v_call: TRBV7-9
j_call: TRBJ2-5

cdr3_aa: ASSLIAGVSNEQF
v_call: TRBV7-8
j_call: TRBJ2-1

cdr3_aa: ASKRNVFPSGSPLH
v_call: TRBV28
j_call: TRBJ1-6

cdr3_aa: ASSATTSGTGELF
v_call: TRBV7-3
j_call: TRBJ2-2

cdr3_aa: ASTGGWDTQY
v_call: TRBV7-8
j_call: TRBJ2-3

cdr3_aa: AISSSYSNQPQH
v_call: TRBV10-3
j_call: TRBJ1-5

cdr3_aa: ASSPRTGGTEAF
v_call: TRBV27
j_call: TRBJ1-1

cdr3_aa: SALEGEAF
v_call: TRBV20-1
j_call: TRBJ1-1

cdr3_aa: STRQDTNTEAF
v_call: TRBV29-1
j_call: TRBJ1-1

cdr3_aa: ASSLLRGTNEKLF
v_call: TRBV28
j_call: TRBJ1-4

cdr3_aa: ASSRQYEQY
v_call: TRBV2
j_call: TRBJ2-7

cdr3_aa: ASSGTGDQPQH
v_call: TRBV2
j_call: TRBJ1-5

cdr3_aa: ASSEIQGANYNEQF
v_call: TRBV6-1
j_call: TRBJ2-1

cdr3_aa: ASSESRTGGLREKLF
v_call: TRBV2
j_call: TRBJ1-4